A selection of T cell receptor beta chains follows, all from one sample in a study of T cell clones after liver transplantation. Profiled with immunoSEQ multiplex PCR; TCRdb holds only in-frame clones, not every one. The table records around 51,000 clones, about 86% of them present only once. Here the sequenced sample was CD8+ T cells from blood, taken 12 months after liver transplant. These receptor sequences come from a human patient who received a liver transplant. Part of the T cell pool may stem from the graft donor. CDR3s include the opening cysteine and the closing phenylalanine or tryptophan. A D gene is named only where the DNA matches it firmly. Clone size, where shown, is once, few, many, or a class for clones that have expanded.

D,V,J,size,CDR3,DNA
TRBD1,TRBV6-5,TRBJ1-4,-,CASSSTGGKLFF,TGTGCCAGCAGTTCGACAGGGGGGAAACTGTTTTTT
TRBD2,TRBV27,TRBJ2-1,-,CASSLLAGAPEGEQFF,TGTGCCAGCAGTTTACTAGCGGGAGCCCCGGAGGGTGAGCAGTTCTTC
TRBD2,TRBV9,TRBJ2-5,-,CASSVGYVWGTSEVETQYF,TGTGCCAGCAGCGTAGGTTACGTGTGGGGGACTAGCGAGGTAGAGACCCAGTACTTC
TRBD1,TRBV4-2,TRBJ2-7,-,CASSQDRTGAYEQYF,TGTGCCAGCAGCCAAGATAGGACAGGGGCCTACGAGCAGTACTTC
-,TRBV19,TRBJ2-1,few,CASSPARYNEQFF,TGTGCCAGTAGTCCCGCGCGTTACAATGAGCAGTTCTTC
TRBD1,TRBV19,TRBJ1-5,once,CAGGQGSGQPQHF,TGTGCCGGGGGACAGGGATCGGGTCAGCCCCAGCATTTT
-,TRBV29-1,TRBJ2-7,-,CSVIPMTDYEQYF,TGCAGCGTTATACCCATGACGGACTACGAGCAGTACTTC
-,TRBV5-6,TRBJ2-7,-,CASSLVSGSSYEQYF,TGTGCCAGCAGCTTGGTTAGCGGAAGCTCCTACGAGCAGTACTTC
TRBD2,TRBV9,TRBJ2-5,-,CASSVGVSGRETQYF,TGTGCCAGCAGCGTAGGGGTTAGCGGGAGAGAGACCCAGTACTTC
-,TRBV5-6,TRBJ1-2,few,CASRFTGTEYGYTF,TGTGCCAGCAGATTCACCGGGACCGAGTATGGCTACACCTTC
-,TRBV27,TRBJ2-3,-,CASSLTREVADTQYF,TGTGCCAGCAGCTTGACTAGAGAGGTGGCAGATACGCAGTATTTT
-,TRBV28,TRBJ2-1,-,CASTTQGSYNEQFF,TGTGCCAGCACGACTCAGGGTTCCTACAATGAGCAGTTCTTC
TRBD1,TRBV7-8,TRBJ1-2,-,CASSSGQRYYEGYTF,TGTGCCAGCAGCTCGGGACAGAGATACTATGAGGGCTACACCTTC
TRBD1,TRBV11-2,TRBJ1-4,-,CASSHGTGGEKLFF,TGTGCCAGCAGCCACGGGACAGGGGGTGAAAAACTGTTTTTT
-,TRBV19,TRBJ1-1,-,CAGGFGTEAFF,TGTGCCGGGGGTTTTGGGACTGAAGCTTTCTTT
TRBD1,TRBV7-9,TRBJ2-1,-,CASSRGTGDEQFF,TGTGCCAGCAGCCGCGGGACAGGGGATGAGCAGTTCTTC
-,TRBV10-3,TRBJ2-1,-,CAIRGDWDNEQFF,TGTGCCATCAGGGGTGACTGGGACAATGAGCAGTTCTTC
TRBD2,TRBV28,TRBJ2-3,-,CASSSALITSGLTDTQYF,TGTGCCAGCAGTTCAGCCCTAATCACTAGCGGCCTCACAGATACGCAGTATTTT
-,TRBV29-1,TRBJ2-6,once,CSVWEVSGANVLTF,TGCAGCGTCTGGGAGGTCTCTGGGGCCAACGTCCTGACTTTC
-,TRBV5-6,TRBJ2-7,-,CASSPRDLAYEQYF,TGTGCCAGCAGCCCCCGGGACCTAGCCTACGAGCAGTACTTC
-,TRBV28,TRBJ1-1,few,CASSLLRQFTEAFF,TGTGCCAGCAGTTTATTGAGGCAGTTCACTGAAGCTTTCTTT
-,TRBV10-2,TRBJ1-5,-,CASSETSNQPQHF,TGCGCCAGCAGTGAGACTAGCAATCAGCCCCAGCATTTT
TRBD1,TRBV28,TRBJ2-2,-,CASLLQGDTGELFF,TGTGCCAGCCTCCTACAGGGGGATACCGGGGAGCTGTTTTTT
-,TRBV11-2,TRBJ1-2,-,CASSFQGHGYYGYTF,TGTGCCAGCAGCTTCCAGGGACACGGCTACTATGGCTACACCTTC
TRBD1,TRBV27,TRBJ2-2,-,CASSFGTGGTGELFF,TGTGCCAGCAGTTTCGGGACAGGTGGCACCGGGGAGCTGTTTTTT
-,TRBV4-1,TRBJ2-5,-,CASSHYTGSPETQYF,TGCGCCAGCAGCCACTATACAGGGTCGCCAGAGACCCAGTACTTC
-,TRBV10-3,TRBJ2-7,-,CAISEVGLREQYF,TGTGCCATCAGTGAGGTGGGCCTGAGGGAGCAGTACTTC
-,TRBV6-5,TRBJ1-1,-,CASSYLGENTEAFF,TGTGCCAGCAGTTATCTCGGGGAGAACACTGAAGCTTTCTTT
-,TRBV6-5,TRBJ2-7,-,CASSYGPYYEQYF,TGTGCCAGCAGTTACGGTCCTTACTACGAGCAGTACTTC
-,TRBV28,TRBJ1-5,-,CASSMRGGQPQHF,TGTGCCAGTTCGATGAGGGGTGGTCAGCCCCAGCATTTT
TRBD2,TRBV2,TRBJ2-7,-,CASSEALPGGGYEQYF,TGTGCCAGCAGTGAAGCGCTACCGGGAGGAGGCTACGAGCAGTACTTC
-,TRBV7-2,TRBJ2-2,-,CASSPMNTGELFF,TGTGCCAGCAGCCCGATGAACACCGGGGAGCTGTTTTTT
-,TRBV28,TRBJ2-7,-,CASSLLGAYEQYF,TGTGCCAGCAGTCTTTTAGGGGCCTACGAGCAGTACTTC
TRBD2,TRBV12-5,TRBJ2-1,-,CASGLDLGLGDNEQFF,TGTGCTAGTGGTTTGGATCTCGGACTAGGGGACAATGAGCAGTTCTTC
-,TRBV6-4,TRBJ2-1,-,CASSPVAVSYNEQFF,TGTGCCAGCAGTCCCGTTGCGGTCTCCTACAATGAGCAGTTCTTC
TRBD1,TRBV4-1,TRBJ1-1,-,CASSLDRVATEAFF,TGCGCCAGCAGCCTGGACAGGGTTGCCACTGAAGCTTTCTTT
-,TRBV19,TRBJ1-1,-,CASSILDLASNTEAFF,TGTGCCAGTAGTATCTTAGACCTCGCTTCGAACACTGAAGCTTTCTTT
-,TRBV4-1,TRBJ2-7,-,CASSHQGGIYEQYF,TGCGCCAGCAGCCATCAAGGTGGCATCTACGAGCAGTACTTC
TRBD2,TRBV19,TRBJ2-1,-,CAATSGDYNEQFF,TGTGCCGCGACTAGCGGGGATTACAATGAGCAGTTCTTC
-,TRBV27,TRBJ1-1,-,CASSWGGTDSNTEAFF,TGTGCCAGCAGCTGGGGTGGGACCGACTCGAACACTGAAGCTTTCTTT
-,TRBV9,TRBJ2-6,few,CASSARTTGANVLTF,TGTGCCAGCAGCGCTCGGACTACGGGGGCCAACGTCCTGACTTTC
-,TRBV4-3,TRBJ1-2,-,CASSQVLLRYGYTF,TGCGCCAGCAGCCAAGTCCTACTACGTTACGGCTACACCTTC
-,TRBV4-3,TRBJ2-7,-,CASSQGLSYEQYF,TGCGCCAGCAGCCAAGGGTTGTCCTACGAGCAGTACTTC
-,TRBV4-1,TRBJ1-1,-,CASSPSGALNTEAFF,TGCGCCAGCAGCCCCTCGGGGGCCTTAAATACTGAAGCTTTCTTT